This T cell receptor beta chain was identified during a study of PD-1 blockade in classical Hodgkin lymphoma. Study-level points and caveats: Newly diagnosed patients were said to have less baseline TCR diversity than healthy donors did. Repertoire differences have undefined causes, possibly disease activity or prior therapy.

As to this clone: The antigen is undetermined.

Sequencing was performed with immunoSEQ multiplex PCR; in TCRdb, only in-frame clones are kept and a portion is missing. Among 20,000 to 25,000 clones listed, roughly 87% were seen once. Trimming cost V 4 bases and J 6 bases; bases outside gene matches: 11. The CDR3 is 15 residues long. The germline V gene encodes CDR1 SGHRS and CDR2 YFSETQ. Time point denoted: newly diagnosed, previously untreated cHL patient sample. Purification of CD4+ T cells from thawed PBMCs was performed via magnetic negative selection. Untreated, newly diagnosed classical Hodgkin lymphoma PBMCs served for comparison. The rearrangement links TRBV5-1 to TRBJ2-7; the match to TRBD2 covers 9 bases. This clonotype originated in a human donor with classical Hodgkin lymphoma. The sequencing sample was made of CD4+ T cells from blood. The CDR3: CASSVPGLAGREQYF. CDR3 DNA: TGCGCCAGCAGCGTACCGGGACTAGCCGGACGCGAGCAGTACTTC.